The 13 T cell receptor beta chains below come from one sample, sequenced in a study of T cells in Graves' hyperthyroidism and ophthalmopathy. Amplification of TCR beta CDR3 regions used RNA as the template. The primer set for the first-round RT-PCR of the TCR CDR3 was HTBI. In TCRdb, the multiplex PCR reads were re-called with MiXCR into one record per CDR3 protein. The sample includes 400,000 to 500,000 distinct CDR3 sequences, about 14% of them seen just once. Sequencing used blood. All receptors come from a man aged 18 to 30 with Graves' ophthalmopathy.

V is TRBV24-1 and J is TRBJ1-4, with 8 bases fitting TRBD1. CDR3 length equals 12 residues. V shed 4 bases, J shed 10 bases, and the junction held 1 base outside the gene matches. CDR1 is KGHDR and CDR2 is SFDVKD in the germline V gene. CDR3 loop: CATSEDRGKLFF. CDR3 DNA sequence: TGTGCCACCAGTGAAGACAGGGGAAAACTGTTTTTT.

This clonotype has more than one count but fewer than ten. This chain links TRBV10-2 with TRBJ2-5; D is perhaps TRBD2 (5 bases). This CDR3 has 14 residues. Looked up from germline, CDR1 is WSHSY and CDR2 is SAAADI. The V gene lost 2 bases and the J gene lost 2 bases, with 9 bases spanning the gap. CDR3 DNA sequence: TGCGCCAGCAGTGAGGAGGGTAGACAAGAGACCCAGTACTTC. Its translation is CASSEEGRQETQYF.

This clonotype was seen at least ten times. CDR3 DNA: TGTGCCAGTAGTCCTACGAGCTCCTACAATGAGCAGTTCTTC. Translating gives CASSPTSSYNEQFF. The chain recombines TRBV19 with TRBJ2-1; D remains ambiguous. This CDR3 is 14 amino acids long. Per germline, CDR1 LNHDA and CDR2 SQIVND (reference sequence). Between the trimmed V and J ends, which lost 5 bases and 0 bases, there was a span of 8 bases.

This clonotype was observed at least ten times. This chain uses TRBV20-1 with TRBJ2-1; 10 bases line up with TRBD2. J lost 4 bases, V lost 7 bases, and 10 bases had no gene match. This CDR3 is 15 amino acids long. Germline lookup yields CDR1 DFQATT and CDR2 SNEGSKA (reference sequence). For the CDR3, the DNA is TGCAGTGGAGCGGGAGGGCCGGCGATATACAATGAGCAGTTCTTC. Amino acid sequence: CSGAGGPAIYNEQFF.

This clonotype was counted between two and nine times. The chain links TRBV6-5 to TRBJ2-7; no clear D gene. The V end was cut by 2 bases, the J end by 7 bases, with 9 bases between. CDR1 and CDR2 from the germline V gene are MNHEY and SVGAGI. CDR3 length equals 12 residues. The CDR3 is CASSYRLGEQYF. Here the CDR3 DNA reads TGTGCCAGCAGTTACCGGTTGGGGGAGCAGTACTTC.

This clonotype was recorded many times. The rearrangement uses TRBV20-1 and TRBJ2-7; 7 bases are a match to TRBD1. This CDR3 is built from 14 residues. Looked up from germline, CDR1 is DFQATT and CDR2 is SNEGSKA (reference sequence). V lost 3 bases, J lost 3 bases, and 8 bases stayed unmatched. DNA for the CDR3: TGCAGTGCTAGGTCCCGGGACAGAGACTACGAGCAGTACTTC. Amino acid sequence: CSARSRDRDYEQYF.

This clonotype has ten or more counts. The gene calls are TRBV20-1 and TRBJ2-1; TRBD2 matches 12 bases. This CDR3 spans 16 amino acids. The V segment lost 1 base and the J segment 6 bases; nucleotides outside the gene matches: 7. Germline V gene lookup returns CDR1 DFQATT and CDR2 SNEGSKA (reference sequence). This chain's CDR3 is CSARALELAGGNEQFF. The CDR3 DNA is TGCAGTGCTAGAGCTTTGGAACTAGCGGGAGGCAATGAGCAGTTCTTC.

This CDR3 is CASSQTDNANTGELFF. The CDR3 region has the DNA TGTGCCAGCAGCCAGACGGACAACGCGAACACCGGGGAGCTGTTTTTT. V usage is TRBV6-1 and J usage is TRBJ2-2; D perhaps matches TRBD1 (5 bases). CDR1 MNHNS and CDR2 SASEGT come from the germline V gene. Trimming took 6 bases from V and 0 from J, leaving 14 bases between them. The CDR3 loop spans 16 amino acids.

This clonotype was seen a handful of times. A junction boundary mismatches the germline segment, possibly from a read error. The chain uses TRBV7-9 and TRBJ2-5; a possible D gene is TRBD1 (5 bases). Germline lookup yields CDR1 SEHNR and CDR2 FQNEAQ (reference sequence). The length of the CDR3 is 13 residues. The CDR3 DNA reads TGTGTCAGCAGCCGAGGACACGAAGAGACCCAGTACTTC. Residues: CVSSRGHEETQYF.

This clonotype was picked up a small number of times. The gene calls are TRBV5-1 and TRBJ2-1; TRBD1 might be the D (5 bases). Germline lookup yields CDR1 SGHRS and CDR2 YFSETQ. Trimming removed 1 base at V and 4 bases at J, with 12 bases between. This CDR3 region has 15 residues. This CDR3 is CASSLLGENYNEQFF. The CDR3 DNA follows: TGCGCCAGCAGCTTGTTAGGGGAAAATTACAATGAGCAGTTCTTC.

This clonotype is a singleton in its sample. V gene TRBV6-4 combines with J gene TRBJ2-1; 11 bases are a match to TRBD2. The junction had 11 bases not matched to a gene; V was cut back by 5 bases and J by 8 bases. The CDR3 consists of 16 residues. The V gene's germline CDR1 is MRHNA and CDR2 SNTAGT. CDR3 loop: CASSYRELAGVDEQFF. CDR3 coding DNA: TGTGCCAGCAGTTACAGAGAACTAGCGGGAGTCGATGAGCAGTTCTTC.

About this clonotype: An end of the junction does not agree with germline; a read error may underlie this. The CDR3 is CASKMQGVNTGELFF. CDR3 DNA: TGTGCCAGCAAGATGCAGGGGGTGAACACCGGGGAGCTGTTTTTT. This chain joins TRBV5-1 and TRBJ2-2; the match to TRBD1 covers 7 bases. The germline V gene has CDR1 SGHRS and CDR2 YFSETQ. The CDR3 extends over 15 amino acids.

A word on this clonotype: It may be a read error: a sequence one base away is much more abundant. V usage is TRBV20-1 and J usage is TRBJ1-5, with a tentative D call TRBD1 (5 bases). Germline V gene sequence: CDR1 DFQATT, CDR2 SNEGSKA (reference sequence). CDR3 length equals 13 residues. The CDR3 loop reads CSARADTNQPRHF. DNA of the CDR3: TGCAGTGCTAGGGCGGACACCAATCAGCCCCGGCATTTT.